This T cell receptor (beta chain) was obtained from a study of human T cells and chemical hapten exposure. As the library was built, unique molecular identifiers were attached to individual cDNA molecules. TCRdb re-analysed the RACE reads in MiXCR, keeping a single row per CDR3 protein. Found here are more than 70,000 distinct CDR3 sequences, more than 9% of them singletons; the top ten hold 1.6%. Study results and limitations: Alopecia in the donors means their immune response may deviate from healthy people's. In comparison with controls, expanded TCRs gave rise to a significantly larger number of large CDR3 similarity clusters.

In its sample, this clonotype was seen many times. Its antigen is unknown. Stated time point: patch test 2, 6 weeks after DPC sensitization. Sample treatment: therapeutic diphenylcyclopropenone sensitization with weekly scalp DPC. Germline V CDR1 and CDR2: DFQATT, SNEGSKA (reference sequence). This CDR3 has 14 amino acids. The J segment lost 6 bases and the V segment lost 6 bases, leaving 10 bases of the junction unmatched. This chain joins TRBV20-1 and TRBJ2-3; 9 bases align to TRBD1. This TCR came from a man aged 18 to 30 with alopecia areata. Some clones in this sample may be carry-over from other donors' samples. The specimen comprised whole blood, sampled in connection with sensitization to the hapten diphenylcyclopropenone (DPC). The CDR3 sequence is CSAILQGASDTQYF. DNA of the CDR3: TGCAGTGCAATCCTACAGGGGGCGTCGGATACGCAGTATTTT.